This TCR beta chain derives from a study of T cell changes during pregnancy in multiple sclerosis. Some clones are missing from TCRdb's copy, which holds only in-frame ones; the method was immunoSEQ multiplex PCR. Of 17,000 or so clones listed, approximately 84% are singletons. Germline assignment: CDR1 SGDLS and CDR2 YYNGEE. The V segment lost 2 bases and the J segment 11 bases; nucleotides outside the gene matches: 9. The CDR3 is made up of 14 amino acids. The sequence was obtained from a female donor in good health, enrolled as a control in a pregnancy study. This chain links TRBV9 with TRBJ1-1; 10 bases map to TRBD1. The specimen comprised CD8+ T cells from peripheral blood mononuclear cells, sampled in the third trimester of pregnancy. The CDR3 DNA follows: TGTGCCAGCAGCGTCCGGGACAGGGGCGTCGAGGCTTTCTTT. This sequence encodes CASSVRDRGVEAFF.